Listed below are T cell receptor beta chains from one sample, sequenced in a study of cytotoxic CD8 clonotypes in ibrutinib-treated CLL. The method was immunoSEQ multiplex PCR; TCRdb's version includes in-frame clones alone and lacks a portion of them. Altogether about 150,000 clones are present, roughly three quarters being singletons, with the ten largest covering about 4.7%. Sequenced here: PBMCs, sampled after 24 months of ibrutinib treatment. The receptor set was obtained from a human donor with chronic lymphocytic leukemia. Each CDR3 is given with its conserved first and last residue. The order of the fields is CDR3 length, D gene, V gene, clone size, J gene, CDR3 DNA, CDR3 protein. D genes are given only for firm matches. Clone size is shown for a subset of rows, as once, few, many or a class of expanded clone.

cdr3_length: 15
d_call: -
v_call: TRBV7-2
clone_size: -
j_call: TRBJ2-1
cdr3_nt: TGTGCCAGCAGCTTAGGTTACGGGTCCTACAATGAGCAGTTCTTC
cdr3_aa: CASSLGYGSYNEQFF

cdr3_length: 14
d_call: -
v_call: TRBV7-9
clone_size: -
j_call: TRBJ1-1
cdr3_nt: TGTGCCAGCAGCTTAGGGGCAGGGGACACTGAAGCTTTCTTT
cdr3_aa: CASSLGAGDTEAFF

cdr3_length: 15
d_call: -
v_call: TRBV5-6
clone_size: -
j_call: TRBJ2-7
cdr3_nt: TGTGCCAGCAGCTTGGCCGAGACAGCCCCCTACGAGCAGTACTTC
cdr3_aa: CASSLAETAPYEQYF

cdr3_length: 17
d_call: -
v_call: TRBV7-2
clone_size: -
j_call: TRBJ2-1
cdr3_nt: TGTGCCAGCAGCCCGGTCCGGGCGGCGGGCTCCTACAATGAGCAGTTCTTC
cdr3_aa: CASSPVRAAGSYNEQFF

cdr3_length: 15
d_call: -
v_call: TRBV19
clone_size: -
j_call: TRBJ1-2
cdr3_nt: TGTGCCAGTAGCGACCTCCGGGGCGCGCTCTATGGCTACACCTTC
cdr3_aa: CASSDLRGALYGYTF

cdr3_length: 14
d_call: -
v_call: TRBV6-5
clone_size: -
j_call: TRBJ1-1
cdr3_nt: TGTGCCAGCAGTTACCGGGAGGTATTGGCTGAAGCTTTCTTT
cdr3_aa: CASSYREVLAEAFF

cdr3_length: 19
d_call: TRBD2
v_call: TRBV7-9
clone_size: -
j_call: TRBJ2-5
cdr3_nt: TGTGCCAGCAGCCCTGGCGGGACTAGCGGGAGAGGGTCCCCAAAGACCCAGTACTTC
cdr3_aa: CASSPGGTSGRGSPKTQYF

cdr3_length: 13
d_call: -
v_call: TRBV6-6
clone_size: -
j_call: TRBJ2-7
cdr3_nt: TGTGCCAGCAGGACGACCGCCACCTACGAGCAGTACTTC
cdr3_aa: CASRTTATYEQYF

cdr3_length: 13
d_call: -
v_call: TRBV14
clone_size: -
j_call: TRBJ2-7
cdr3_nt: TGTGCCAGCTCCCTTGTGTGGGCATACGAGCAGTACTTC
cdr3_aa: CASSLVWAYEQYF

cdr3_length: 13
d_call: -
v_call: TRBV7-2
clone_size: -
j_call: TRBJ2-1
cdr3_nt: TGTGCCAGCACCCGCGGGGACTACAATGAGCAGTTCTTC
cdr3_aa: CASTRGDYNEQFF

cdr3_length: 15
d_call: -
v_call: TRBV28
clone_size: few
j_call: TRBJ1-1
cdr3_nt: TGTGCCAGCAGTTTAGTCGGGGGTTGGGACACTGAAGCTTTCTTT
cdr3_aa: CASSLVGGWDTEAFF

cdr3_length: 14
d_call: -
v_call: TRBV6-6
clone_size: -
j_call: TRBJ1-2
cdr3_nt: TGTGCCAGCAGTTACCCCTCCGGGACATCTGGCTACACCTTC
cdr3_aa: CASSYPSGTSGYTF

cdr3_length: 16
d_call: TRBD1
v_call: TRBV30
clone_size: few
j_call: TRBJ2-7
cdr3_nt: TGTGCCTGGAGTGTACGCGGCAGGGGGAGCTCCTACGAGCAGTACTTC
cdr3_aa: CAWSVRGRGSSYEQYF

cdr3_length: 14
d_call: TRBD1
v_call: TRBV15
clone_size: -
j_call: TRBJ1-5
cdr3_nt: TGTGCCACCAGCCCACAGGGGCGCAATCAGCCCCAGCATTTT
cdr3_aa: CATSPQGRNQPQHF

cdr3_length: 12
d_call: -
v_call: TRBV28
clone_size: -
j_call: TRBJ1-1
cdr3_nt: TGTGCCAGCAGTTTGGTAGGGGTTGAAGCTTTCTTT
cdr3_aa: CASSLVGVEAFF

cdr3_length: 11
d_call: -
v_call: TRBV9
clone_size: few
j_call: TRBJ2-3
cdr3_nt: TGTGCCAGCGGAGCCACAGATACGCAGTATTTT
cdr3_aa: CASGATDTQYF

cdr3_length: 11
d_call: -
v_call: TRBV7-9
clone_size: -
j_call: TRBJ2-1
cdr3_nt: TGTGCCAGCAGCCGATCAAGTGAGCAGTTCTTC
cdr3_aa: CASSRSSEQFF

cdr3_length: 13
d_call: -
v_call: TRBV7-2
clone_size: -
j_call: TRBJ2-2
cdr3_nt: TGTGCCAGCAGCTTAAATGGTTTTGGGGAGCTGTTTTTT
cdr3_aa: CASSLNGFGELFF

cdr3_length: 13
d_call: -
v_call: TRBV7-8
clone_size: -
j_call: TRBJ1-2
cdr3_nt: TGTGCCAGCAGCCTAGACAGCAACTATGGCTACACCTTC
cdr3_aa: CASSLDSNYGYTF

cdr3_length: 13
d_call: TRBD1
v_call: TRBV25-1
clone_size: -
j_call: TRBJ2-5
cdr3_nt: TGTGCCAGCAGAAGGGGGCGCCAAGAGACCCAGTACTTC
cdr3_aa: CASRRGRQETQYF

cdr3_length: 13
d_call: -
v_call: TRBV18
clone_size: -
j_call: TRBJ2-7
cdr3_nt: TGTGCCAGCTCACCACGGGGGGCGCACGAGCAGTACTTC
cdr3_aa: CASSPRGAHEQYF

cdr3_length: 17
d_call: TRBD2
v_call: TRBV5-1
clone_size: -
j_call: TRBJ2-1
cdr3_nt: TGCGCCAGCAGCTTTTCGGGGGGAGGGAGCTCCTACAATGAGCAGTTCTTC
cdr3_aa: CASSFSGGGSSYNEQFF

cdr3_length: 16
d_call: -
v_call: TRBV11-2
clone_size: -
j_call: TRBJ2-3
cdr3_nt: TGTGCCAGCAGCCCGCAGGCGGGGGCCCGGGCAGATACGCAGTATTTT
cdr3_aa: CASSPQAGARADTQYF

cdr3_length: 16
d_call: TRBD1
v_call: TRBV5-1
clone_size: medium-sized
j_call: TRBJ1-6
cdr3_nt: TGCGCCAGCAGCTGGGACAGGGGGGCCGAGAATTCACCCCTCCACTTT
cdr3_aa: CASSWDRGAENSPLHF